The 18 T cell receptor beta chains below were found in one sample sequenced in a study of blood T cell repertoires in COVID-19. Clones were read by immunoSEQ multiplex PCR, and TCRdb kept only the in-frame ones, dropping some. The sample yields under 300,000 clones, more than 65% seen once. Material: peripheral blood. The receptors come from a woman in her thirties or forties with active or convalescent COVID-19.

The CDR3 sequence is CASSPSRDRPYEQYF. CDR3 DNA: TGTGCCAGCTCACCTTCCCGGGACAGACCCTACGAGCAGTACTTC. The gene calls are TRBV18 and TRBJ2-7; 7 bases match TRBD1. The CDR3 spans 15 residues. V shed 3 bases, J shed 2 bases, and the junction held 7 bases outside the gene matches. Germline assignment: CDR1 KGHSH and CDR2 LQKENI.

J is TRBJ1-2 and V is TRBV19, with 7 bases identical to TRBD1. The germline gives CDR1 LNHDA, CDR2 SQIVND (reference sequence). CDR3 length equals 15 residues. J lost 7 bases, V lost 4 bases, and 12 bases had no gene match. The CDR3 region is CASSTRQGKAGGYTF. In nucleotides, the CDR3 is TGTGCCAGTAGTACGAGACAGGGCAAGGCTGGTGGCTACACCTTC.

This chain links TRBV28 with TRBJ1-1, with D uncertain. Trimming removed 11 bases at V and 2 bases at J, with 15 bases between. CDR1 is MDHEN, CDR2 SYDVKM, per germline. The length of the CDR3 is 13 residues. The CDR3: CASREYTNTEAFF. For the CDR3, the DNA is TGTGCCTCCCGGGAGTATACAAACACTGAAGCTTTCTTT.

This rearrangement joins TRBV29-1 to TRBJ2-3; 12 bases agree with TRBD2. The CDR3 consists of 15 residues. The germline CDR1 and CDR2 sequences are SQVTM and ANQGSEA. The junction had 8 bases not matched to a gene; V was cut back by 2 bases and J by 8 bases. CDR3 residues: CSVELASGGAGTQYF. CDR3 in DNA: TGCAGCGTTGAACTAGCTAGCGGGGGGGCTGGTACGCAGTATTTT.

The chain carries TRBV28 and TRBJ1-1; tentatively, D is TRBD1 (5 bases). Trimming left V 5 bases short and J 9 bases short, with 13 bases between. Germline V gene sequence: CDR1 MDHEN, CDR2 SYDVKM. The CDR3 has 12 amino acids. Written as DNA, the CDR3 is TGTGCCAGCAGTAAAACTGGGACTCAAGCTTTCTTT. Protein product: CASSKTGTQAFF.

The rearrangement links TRBV19 to TRBJ1-4, with D perhaps TRBD1 (5 bases). CDR3 length: 13 amino acids. The V end was cut by 4 bases, the J end by 4 bases, with 7 bases between. The germline V gene encodes CDR1 LNHDA and CDR2 SQIVND (reference sequence). This CDR3 is CASSRQFNEKLFF. The CDR3 region has the DNA TGTGCCAGTAGTAGACAGTTTAATGAAAAACTGTTTTTT.

The V gene is TRBV28, the J gene TRBJ1-5; no clear D. The CDR3 runs to 13 residues. Trimming took 6 bases from V and 1 from J, leaving 7 bases between them. Germline V CDR1 and CDR2: MDHEN, SYDVKM. The chain's CDR3 is CASRPVSNQPQHF. The DNA for the CDR3 is TGTGCCAGCAGGCCAGTCAGCAATCAGCCCCAGCATTTT.

This clone was seen once. This chain joins TRBV6-2 or TRBV6-3 and TRBJ2-7; D might be TRBD2 (7 bases). V was clipped by 4 bases and J by 7 bases, with 14 bases between them. The CDR3 length is 13 residues. Germline assignment: CDR1 MNHEY and CDR2 SVGEGT. The CDR3 spells CASSFHREGEQYV. In DNA form, the CDR3 reads TGTGCCAGCAGTTTCCACAGGGAGGGGGAGCAGTACGTC.

The V gene is TRBV6-5, the J gene TRBJ2-2; 9 bases map to TRBD1. The CDR3 consists of 15 residues. Germline V gives CDR1 MNHEY, CDR2 SVGAGI. Trimming took 5 bases from V and 7 from J; bases not matched to a gene: 8. The CDR3 loop is CASSPRDRVDGELFF. CDR3 DNA sequence: TGTGCCAGCAGTCCGCGGGACAGGGTTGACGGGGAGCTGTTTTTT.

The V and J genes are TRBV12-3 or TRBV12-4 and TRBJ1-2, with TRBD1 identical over 7 bases. This CDR3 region has 13 residues. V lost 6 bases and J lost 3; bases outside the gene matches: 4. The CDR3 coding sequence is TGTGCCAGCAGCCCGGACAGGTACTATGGCTACACCTTC. Protein product: CASSPDRYYGYTF.

This chain joins TRBV6-5 and TRBJ1-3, with 9 bases fitting TRBD1. The V gene end was trimmed by 4 bases and the J gene end by 2 bases; junction bases not matched to a gene: 3. This CDR3 comprises 15 residues. Germline V lookup: CDR1 MNHEY, CDR2 SVGAGI. This chain's CDR3 is CASSWTGETGNTIYF. CDR3 coding DNA: TGTGCCAGCAGTTGGACAGGGGAGACTGGAAACACCATATATTTT.

V is TRBV15 and J is TRBJ1-5; TRBD1 might be the D (5 bases). V shed 4 bases and J shed 9 bases, with 22 bases lying between them. Germline CDR1 LNHNV, CDR2 YYDKDF (reference sequence). This CDR3 has 16 amino acids. The CDR3 spells CATSTPGTGELRPQHF. The CDR3 DNA reads as TGTGCCACCAGCACCCCGGGCACAGGAGAGCTTAGGCCCCAGCATTTT.

The sample holds a few counts of this clone. The chain joins TRBV7-3 to TRBJ2-2; D call uncertain. Trimming shortened V by 3 bases and J by 4 bases, and 6 bases separated the two germline ends. In germline, CDR1 is SGHTA, CDR2 FQGTGA. CDR3 length equals 13 residues. Written as DNA, the CDR3 is TGTGCCAGCAGCTTTTTGAGCACCGGGGAGCTGTTTTTT. This codes for CASSFLSTGELFF. The full variable domain, with the rest looked up from reference TRBV7-3 and TRBJ2-2, is GAGVSQTPSNKVTEKGKYVELRCDPISGHTALYWYRQSLGQGPEFLIYFQGTGAADDSGLPNDRFFAVRPEGSVSTLKIQRTERGDSAVYLCASSFLSTGELFFGEGSRLTVL.

The chain recombines TRBV7-8 with TRBJ2-5, with 9 positions matching TRBD1. The CDR3 spans 14 residues. V shed 5 bases, J shed 6 bases, and the junction held 7 bases outside the gene matches. Germline assignment: CDR1 SGHVS and CDR2 FQNEAQ. For the CDR3, the DNA is TGTGCCAGCAGCCTTAGACAGGGGGGACAGACCCAGTACTTC. Translated, it gives CASSLRQGGQTQYF. Together with reference TRBV7-8 and TRBJ2-5, the CDR3 gives the full variable domain: GAGVSQSPRYKVAKRGQDVALRCDPISGHVSLFWYQQALGQGPEFLTYFQNEAQLDKSGLPSDRFFAERPEGSVSTLKIQRTQQEDSAVYLCASSLRQGGQTQYFGPGTRLLVL.

This chain links TRBV19 with TRBJ1-1; no clear D. The germline V and J ends were trimmed by 5 bases and 0 bases, with 10 bases remaining between them. There are 14 residues in the CDR3. Germline lookup yields CDR1 LNHDA and CDR2 SQIVND (reference sequence). CDR3 region: CASSWPAMNTEAFF. DNA of the CDR3: TGTGCCAGTAGTTGGCCCGCCATGAACACTGAAGCTTTCTTT.

CDR3 nucleotide sequence: TGTGCCAGCAGGACTGTATCCTACAATGAGCAGTTCTTC. This sequence encodes CASRTVSYNEQFF. The genes are TRBV2 and TRBJ2-1; D is undetermined. Germline V gives CDR1 SNHLY, CDR2 FYNNEI. V was pared by 6 bases and J by 1 base, with 7 bases between. This CDR3 spans 13 amino acids.

The rearrangement links TRBV19 to TRBJ1-4, with D perhaps TRBD1 (5 bases). Trimming pared 4 bases from V and 7 bases from J, leaving 16 bases between. The CDR3 length is 15 residues. Germline assignment: CDR1 LNHDA and CDR2 SQIVND (reference sequence). This CDR3 is CASSTPRLGGEKLFF. The CDR3 region has the DNA TGTGCCAGTAGTACCCCGCGACTCGGGGGTGAAAAACTGTTTTTT.

V gene TRBV6-6 combines with J gene TRBJ1-1; D remains unclear. Between the trimmed V and J ends, which lost 8 bases and 6 bases, there was a span of 16 bases. This CDR3 spans 13 amino acids. The V gene's germline CDR1 is MNHNY and CDR2 SVGAGI (reference sequence). CDR3 nucleotide sequence: TGTGCCAGCGTCCCACCGGGAGTATCTGAAGCTTTCTTT. Protein sequence: CASVPPGVSEAFF.